The 3 T cell receptor beta chains reported below all come from one sample, sequenced in a study of T cell repertoires in cytomegalovirus infection. Via MiXCR, TCRdb re-called the reads, giving one row per CDR3 protein. The sample lists about 69,000 distinct CDR3 sequences; about 26% were seen once. No antigen is known for these receptors. The specimen comprised CD8+ T cells from cultured PBMCs, sampled from culture after CMV antigen stimulation. All receptors come from a human donor in good health (CMV status not recorded). Some clones in this sample may be carry-over from other donors' samples.

The chain uses TRBV27 and TRBJ1-4; D is undetermined. The germline CDR1 and CDR2 sequences are MNHEY and SMNVEV (reference sequence). The CDR3 contains 14 residues. The V end lost 2 bases, the J end lost 4 bases, and 8 bases lay between the germline ends. The CDR3 here is CASSLGGINEKLFF. CDR3 sequence (DNA): TGTGCCAGCAGTTTAGGCGGAATTAATGAAAAACTGTTTTTT.

The chain uses TRBV13 and TRBJ1-2, with 8 positions matching TRBD1. The CDR3 is made up of 15 amino acids. V lost 0 bases, J lost 4 bases, and 4 bases stayed unmatched. Germline V gene sequence: CDR1 PRHDT, CDR2 FYEKMQ (reference sequence). Here the CDR3 DNA reads TGTGCCAGCAGCTTAGGGCAGGGGGCAGTCTATGGCTACACCTTC. Protein sequence: CASSLGQGAVYGYTF.

This clonotype was counted ten times or more. The chain recombines TRBV7-9 with TRBJ2-5; the match to TRBD2 covers 10 bases. The CDR3 has 16 residues. Per the germline V gene, CDR1 is SEHNR and CDR2 is FQNEAQ (reference sequence). V lost 5 bases and J lost 4; bases outside the gene matches: 10. The CDR3 sequence: CASSLQTSGVRETQYF. The DNA of the CDR3 is TGTGCCAGCAGCCTTCAAACTAGCGGGGTTCGAGAGACCCAGTACTTC.